Sequencing of this T cell receptor beta chain was carried out in a study of spatial heterogeneity in lung cancer. In the study overall: Patients with untreated early-stage non-small cell lung cancer, numbering 72, were the donors. When follow-up PBMC samples existed, they were sequenced (at a median of roughly 2 years after resection).

Specified time point: blood at routine non-recurrence follow-up after resection. This clonotype was counted a few times. TCRdb itself ran the 5' RACE reads through MiXCR, one entry per CDR3 protein. The table has around 100,000 distinct CDR3 sequences, roughly 10% seen once. This TCR derives from a female donor with early-stage non-small cell lung cancer. The material sequenced was PBMCs, taken at follow-up.

In DNA form, the CDR3 reads TGTGCCAGCAGGGACAGCGGGACGGTGTTCTATGAGCAGTACTTC. Its protein product is CASRDSGTVFYEQYF. The V gene is TRBV6-1, the J gene TRBJ2-7, with TRBD2 as a possible D gene (7 bases). V was shortened by 6 bases and J by 7 bases, with 22 bases between the two germline ends. This CDR3 has 15 residues. The germline V gene encodes CDR1 MNHNS and CDR2 SASEGT.